This T cell receptor (beta chain) was obtained from a study of blood T cells in healthy people across ages. A second 7 to 11 cycle PCR used barcoded and J-beta primers. All cDNA molecules were each tagged by a template-switch adaptor with 12 random nucleotides. Each CDR3 protein is one row after TCRdb ran MiXCR on the 5' RACE reads. The sample lists roughly 1.5 million distinct CDR3 sequences, approximately 43% seen once, with approximately 4.1% in the top ten. With 4 bases removed from V and 5 bases from J, the gap between germline ends came to 19 bases. The CDR3 length is 15 residues. From germline, CDR1 is SQVTM and CDR2 ANQGSEA.

The V and J genes are TRBV29-1 and TRBJ2-3; a weak D match, TRBD1 (6 bases). Sequenced: blood. The TCR was taken from a woman aged 18-29 years in good health. The CDR3 sequence is CSVGTVGQGGDTQYF. The CDR3 nucleotides are TGCAGCGTTGGAACCGTGGGACAAGGAGGAGATACGCAGTATTTT.